Detailed here is one T cell receptor (beta chain). The target antigen is unknown. This sample stems from a study of cytomegalovirus exposure and HLA in healthy donors. Study as a whole: Around 80 million unique TCR sequences came from HLA-typed donors in an early release. Among around 400 genotyped donors, more than 65% fell in the Caucasian-associated ancestry cluster.

The study's findings and limits: Indistinguishable V segments such as TRBV6-2 and TRBV6-3 were excluded. Many donors shared some public TCRs, even though most TCR sequences were rare.

PCR involved 60 Vbeta and 13 Jbeta primers. The repertoire was sequenced with immunoSEQ multiplex PCR; TCRdb's copy has only in-frame clones and lacks some. The table records 150,000 to 200,000 clones, 60% to 80% of them present only once. Germline V gene data show CDR1 as MNHEY and CDR2 as SMNVEV (reference sequence). The CDR3 is 14 residues long. The ends were cut back, 5 bases at V and 0 bases at J, with 10 bases in the middle. This sequence originates from a man aged 45-60 years in good health and CMV-seropositive. The J gene is TRBJ1-2, the V gene TRBV27; D not resolved. The sequenced sample consisted of PBMCs. The CDR3 reads CASSTIRSNYGYTF. The CDR3 DNA sequence: TGTGCCAGCAGTACCATCCGGTCTAACTATGGCTACACCTTC.